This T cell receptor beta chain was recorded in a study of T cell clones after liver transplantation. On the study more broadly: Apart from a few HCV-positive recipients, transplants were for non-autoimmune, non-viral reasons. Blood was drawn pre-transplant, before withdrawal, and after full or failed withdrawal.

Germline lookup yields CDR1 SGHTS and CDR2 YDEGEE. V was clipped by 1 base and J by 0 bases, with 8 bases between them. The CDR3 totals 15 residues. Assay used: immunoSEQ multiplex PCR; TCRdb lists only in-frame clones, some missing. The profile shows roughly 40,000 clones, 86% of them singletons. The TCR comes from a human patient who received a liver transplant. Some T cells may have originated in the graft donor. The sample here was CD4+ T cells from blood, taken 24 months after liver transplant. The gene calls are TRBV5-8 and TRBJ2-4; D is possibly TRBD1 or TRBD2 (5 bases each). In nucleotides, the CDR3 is TGTGCCAGCAGCTTGTACGGGACAGCCAAAAACATTCAGTACTTC. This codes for CASSLYGTAKNIQYF.